This is a list of T cell receptor beta chains from one sample in a study of B cell selection in AIRE deficiency. Here immunoSEQ multiplex PCR was the method, and the copy in TCRdb shows in-frame clones only, minus some. The sample yields about 18,000 clones, approximately 94% seen once. Sequences were obtained from CD4+CD25+ Tregs sorted from PBMCs. These receptors were taken from a human donor in good health. The conserved cysteine and the conserved F or W are not part of the CDR3 here. The order of the fields is CDR3 protein, J gene, V gene, clone size. Rows give clone size only sometimes, using once, few, many, or a class for an expanded clone.

CDR3: AISESGTGVVNEQF
J: TRBJ2-1
V: TRBV10-3
size: NA

CDR3: ASSQPGTGVGYT
J: TRBJ1-2
V: TRBV4-1
size: NA

CDR3: ASSMTRGDYNEQF
J: TRBJ2-1
V: TRBV5-5
size: NA

CDR3: ASGRGRTKGADTQY
J: TRBJ2-3
V: TRBV5-1
size: NA

CDR3: ARGIWTDTQY
J: TRBJ2-3
V: TRBV2
size: NA

CDR3: ASSYSLAGAREQF
J: TRBJ2-1
V: TRBV6-5
size: NA

CDR3: ASSESLQETAYNEQF
J: TRBJ2-1
V: TRBV10-2
size: NA

CDR3: SVVRRTGEETQY
J: TRBJ2-5
V: TRBV29-1
size: NA

CDR3: ASSLVPGQGPYNEQF
J: TRBJ2-1
V: TRBV5-1
size: NA

CDR3: ASSLSGGYEQY
J: TRBJ2-7
V: TRBV7-9
size: NA

CDR3: SVVGSLEEKLF
J: TRBJ1-4
V: TRBV29-1
size: once

CDR3: ASRDPNTGELF
J: TRBJ2-2
V: TRBV25-1
size: once

CDR3: ASSVGQGVAGAPSEQY
J: TRBJ2-7
V: TRBV9
size: NA

CDR3: ASSLVATPDGYT
J: TRBJ1-2
V: TRBV5-1
size: NA

CDR3: ASSYRGVAGVLDTQY
J: TRBJ2-3
V: TRBV27
size: once

CDR3: ASSYRTGVLTGELF
J: TRBJ2-2
V: TRBV6-5
size: NA

CDR3: ASRGRDRGQKSSYNEQF
J: TRBJ2-1
V: TRBV7-2
size: NA

CDR3: ASSPRTAYEQY
J: TRBJ2-7
V: TRBV18
size: NA

CDR3: SAGHRTFYNEQF
J: TRBJ2-1
V: TRBV29-1
size: NA

CDR3: ASSLPGLDNEQF
J: TRBJ2-1
V: TRBV28
size: NA

CDR3: ASSVVGGVTGELF
J: TRBJ2-2
V: TRBV9
size: NA

CDR3: ASSQRGYEQY
J: TRBJ2-7
V: TRBV6-6
size: once

CDR3: ASSEAGHSEQY
J: TRBJ2-7
V: TRBV21-1
size: NA

CDR3: ASRETLTNSPLH
J: TRBJ1-6
V: TRBV2
size: NA

CDR3: ASSLAPASSYEQY
J: TRBJ2-7
V: TRBV11-2
size: once

CDR3: ASSRDRPSYEQY
J: TRBJ2-7
V: TRBV18
size: medium-sized

CDR3: ASSFSGQGLNQPQH
J: TRBJ1-5
V: TRBV28
size: NA

CDR3: SAGQGETQY
J: TRBJ2-5
V: TRBV20-1
size: once

CDR3: ASSDRQGTDTQY
J: TRBJ2-3
V: TRBV9
size: few

CDR3: ASSQQETQY
J: TRBJ2-5
V: TRBV18
size: NA

CDR3: ASSQRVGNEQF
J: TRBJ2-1
V: TRBV7-9
size: NA

CDR3: ASSLVVGTGELF
J: TRBJ2-2
V: TRBV7-9
size: NA

CDR3: SVGGERVQGYEQF
J: TRBJ2-1
V: TRBV29-1
size: NA

CDR3: ASSLGGTHNSPLH
J: TRBJ1-6
V: TRBV5-1
size: NA

CDR3: ASSPSTGFPLH
J: TRBJ1-6
V: TRBV18
size: NA

CDR3: ASSLYGGSTDTQY
J: TRBJ2-3
V: TRBV27
size: NA

CDR3: ATSRVVAGGHYGYT
J: TRBJ1-2
V: TRBV15
size: NA

CDR3: ASSLNQRSEAF
J: TRBJ1-1
V: TRBV7-3
size: NA

CDR3: ASSLEGGGEGYGYT
J: TRBJ1-2
V: TRBV5-4
size: medium-sized

CDR3: SARDRNEQF
J: TRBJ2-1
V: TRBV20-1
size: NA

CDR3: ASSPGRGDSYNEQF
J: TRBJ2-1
V: TRBV7-3
size: NA

CDR3: ATGRDEKLF
J: TRBJ1-4
V: TRBV10-2
size: NA

CDR3: ASSSHPRLGAF
J: TRBJ1-1
V: TRBV7-4
size: once

CDR3: ASSRTQRHEQF
J: TRBJ2-1
V: TRBV6-5
size: NA

CDR3: ASSLAYVSVDTQY
J: TRBJ2-3
V: TRBV7-2
size: NA

CDR3: ASSAAGQPQH
J: TRBJ1-5
V: TRBV28
size: NA

CDR3: ASSLAGGLYNSPLH
J: TRBJ1-6
V: TRBV5-4
size: NA

CDR3: ATRTSGSYEQY
J: TRBJ2-7
V: TRBV15
size: NA

CDR3: SASFVGGYT
J: TRBJ1-2
V: TRBV20-1
size: NA

CDR3: ASSTAGQPQH
J: TRBJ1-5
V: TRBV18
size: NA

CDR3: ASSLRTSGSRYEQY
J: TRBJ2-7
V: TRBV27
size: NA

CDR3: ASSTLDRVTGANVLT
J: TRBJ2-6
V: TRBV13
size: NA